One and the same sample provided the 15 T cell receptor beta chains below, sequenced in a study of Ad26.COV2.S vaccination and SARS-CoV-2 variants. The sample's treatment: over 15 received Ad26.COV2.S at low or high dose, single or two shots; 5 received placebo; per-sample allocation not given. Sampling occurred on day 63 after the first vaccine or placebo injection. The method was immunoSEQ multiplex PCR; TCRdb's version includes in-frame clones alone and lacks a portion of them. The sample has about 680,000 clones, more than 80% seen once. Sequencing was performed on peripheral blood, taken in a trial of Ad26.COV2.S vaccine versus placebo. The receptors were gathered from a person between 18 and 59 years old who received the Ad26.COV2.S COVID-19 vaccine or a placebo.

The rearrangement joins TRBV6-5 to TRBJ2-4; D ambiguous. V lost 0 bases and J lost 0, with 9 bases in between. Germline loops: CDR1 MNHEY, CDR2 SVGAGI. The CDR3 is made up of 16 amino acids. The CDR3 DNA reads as TGTGCCAGCAGTTACTCAGAGTATTTAGCCAAAAACATTCAGTACTTC. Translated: CASSYSEYLAKNIQYF.

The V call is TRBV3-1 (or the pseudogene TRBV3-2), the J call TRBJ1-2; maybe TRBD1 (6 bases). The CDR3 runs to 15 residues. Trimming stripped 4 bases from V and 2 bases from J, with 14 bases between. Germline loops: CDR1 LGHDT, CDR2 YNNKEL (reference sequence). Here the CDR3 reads CASSPYSQGNYGYTF. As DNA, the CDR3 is TGTGCCAGCAGCCCGTACTCACAGGGCAACTATGGCTACACCTTC.

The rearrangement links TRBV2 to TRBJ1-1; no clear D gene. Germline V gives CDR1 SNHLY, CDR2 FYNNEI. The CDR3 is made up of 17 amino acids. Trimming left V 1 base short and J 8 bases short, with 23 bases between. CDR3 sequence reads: CASSEDLLGSRPVEAFF. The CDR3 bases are TGTGCCAGCAGTGAAGATCTCCTGGGCAGCCGCCCTGTGGAAGCTTTCTTT.

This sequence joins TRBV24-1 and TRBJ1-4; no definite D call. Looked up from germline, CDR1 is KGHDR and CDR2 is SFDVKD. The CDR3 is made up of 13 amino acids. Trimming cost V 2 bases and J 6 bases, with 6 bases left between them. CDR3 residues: CATSDSADEKLFF. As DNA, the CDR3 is TGTGCCACCAGTGATTCGGCCGATGAAAAACTGTTTTTT.

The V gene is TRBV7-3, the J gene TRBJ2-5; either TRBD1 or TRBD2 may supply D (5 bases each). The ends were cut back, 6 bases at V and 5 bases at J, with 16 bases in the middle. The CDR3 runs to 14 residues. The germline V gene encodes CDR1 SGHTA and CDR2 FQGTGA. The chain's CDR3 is CASSPGPVGETQYF. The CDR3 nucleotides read TGTGCCAGCAGTCCGGGACCCGTGGGGGAGACCCAGTACTTC.

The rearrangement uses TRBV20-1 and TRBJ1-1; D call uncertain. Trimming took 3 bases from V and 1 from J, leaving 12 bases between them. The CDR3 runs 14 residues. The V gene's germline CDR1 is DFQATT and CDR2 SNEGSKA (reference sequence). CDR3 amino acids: CSASDARGNTEAFF. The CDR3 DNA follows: TGCAGTGCTAGTGATGCCAGAGGGAACACTGAAGCTTTCTTT.

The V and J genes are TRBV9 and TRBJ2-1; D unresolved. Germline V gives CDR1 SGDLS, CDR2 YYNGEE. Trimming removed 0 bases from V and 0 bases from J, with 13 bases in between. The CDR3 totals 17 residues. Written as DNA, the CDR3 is TGTGCCAGCAGCGTAGGGGGATCGAGTAGCTCCTACAATGAGCAGTTCTTC. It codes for CASSVGGSSSSYNEQFF.

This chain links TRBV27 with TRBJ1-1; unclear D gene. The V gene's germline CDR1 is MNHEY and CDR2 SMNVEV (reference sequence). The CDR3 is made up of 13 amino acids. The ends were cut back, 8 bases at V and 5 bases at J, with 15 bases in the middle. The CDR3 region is CASRRGLGTEAFF. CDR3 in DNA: TGTGCCAGCCGGAGAGGGCTGGGAACTGAAGCTTTCTTT.

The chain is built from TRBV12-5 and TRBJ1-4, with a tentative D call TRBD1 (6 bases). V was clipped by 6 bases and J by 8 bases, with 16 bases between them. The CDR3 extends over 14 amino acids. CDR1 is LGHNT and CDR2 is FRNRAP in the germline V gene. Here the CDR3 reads CASGLWQGNEKLFF. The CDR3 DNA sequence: TGTGCTAGTGGGTTGTGGCAGGGGAACGAAAAACTGTTTTTT.

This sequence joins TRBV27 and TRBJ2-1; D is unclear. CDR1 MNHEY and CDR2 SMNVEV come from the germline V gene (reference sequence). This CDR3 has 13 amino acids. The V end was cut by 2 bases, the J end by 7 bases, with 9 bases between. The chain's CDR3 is CASSLSLWNEQFF. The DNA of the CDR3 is TGTGCCAGCAGTTTAAGTCTTTGGAATGAGCAGTTCTTC.

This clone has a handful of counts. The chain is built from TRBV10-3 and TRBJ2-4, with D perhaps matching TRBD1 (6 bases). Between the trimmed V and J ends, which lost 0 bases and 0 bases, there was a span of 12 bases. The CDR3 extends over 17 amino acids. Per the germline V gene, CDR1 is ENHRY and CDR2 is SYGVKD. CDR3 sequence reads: CAISESGVTGAKNIQYF. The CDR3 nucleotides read TGTGCCATCAGTGAGTCTGGGGTGACAGGAGCCAAAAACATTCAGTACTTC.

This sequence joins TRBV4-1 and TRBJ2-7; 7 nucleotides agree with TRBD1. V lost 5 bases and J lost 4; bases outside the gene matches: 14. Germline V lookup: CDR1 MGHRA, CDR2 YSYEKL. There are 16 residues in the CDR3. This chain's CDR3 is CASSAQGGDGDYEQYF. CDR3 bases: TGCGCCAGCAGCGCACAAGGGGGCGATGGGGATTACGAGCAGTACTTC.

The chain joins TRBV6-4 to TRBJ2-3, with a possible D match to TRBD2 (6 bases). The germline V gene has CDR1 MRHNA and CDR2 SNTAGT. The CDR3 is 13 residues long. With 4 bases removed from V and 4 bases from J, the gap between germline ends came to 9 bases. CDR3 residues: CASSASEADTQYF. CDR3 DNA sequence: TGTGCCAGCAGTGCTAGCGAGGCAGATACGCAGTATTTT.

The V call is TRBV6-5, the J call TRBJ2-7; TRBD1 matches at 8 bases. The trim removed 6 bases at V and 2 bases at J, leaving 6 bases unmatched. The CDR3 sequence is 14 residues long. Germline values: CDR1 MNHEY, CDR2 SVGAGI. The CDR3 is CASRLTGATYEQYF. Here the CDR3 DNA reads TGTGCCAGCAGATTGACAGGGGCGACCTACGAGCAGTACTTC.

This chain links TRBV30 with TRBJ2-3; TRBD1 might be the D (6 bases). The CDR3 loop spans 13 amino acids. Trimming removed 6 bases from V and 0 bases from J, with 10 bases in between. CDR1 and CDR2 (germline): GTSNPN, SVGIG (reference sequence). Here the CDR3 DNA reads TGTGCCTGCAACAGGGACAGCACAGATACGCAGTATTTT. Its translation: CACNRDSTDTQYF. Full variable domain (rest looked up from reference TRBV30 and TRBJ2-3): SQTIHQWPATLVQPVGSPLSLECTVEGTSNPNLYWYRQAAGRGLQLLFYSVGIGQISSEVPQNLSASRPQDRQFILSSKKLLLSDSGFYLCACNRDSTDTQYFGPGTRLTVL.